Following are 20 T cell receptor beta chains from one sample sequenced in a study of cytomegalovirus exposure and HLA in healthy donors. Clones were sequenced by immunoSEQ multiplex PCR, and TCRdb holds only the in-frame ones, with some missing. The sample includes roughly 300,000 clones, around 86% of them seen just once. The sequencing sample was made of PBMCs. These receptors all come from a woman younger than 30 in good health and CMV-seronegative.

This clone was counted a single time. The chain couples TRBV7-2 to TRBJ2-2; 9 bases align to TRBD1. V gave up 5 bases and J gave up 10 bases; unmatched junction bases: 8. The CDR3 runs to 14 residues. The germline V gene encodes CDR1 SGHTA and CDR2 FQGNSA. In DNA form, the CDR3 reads TGTGCCAGCAGCCCAGACAGGGGGGCCTTGGAGCTGTTTTTT. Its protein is CASSPDRGALELFF.

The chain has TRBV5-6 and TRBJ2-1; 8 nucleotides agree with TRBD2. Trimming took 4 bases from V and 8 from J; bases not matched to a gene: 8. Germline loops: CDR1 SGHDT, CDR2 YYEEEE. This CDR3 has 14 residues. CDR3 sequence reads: CASSGTRGSDEQFF. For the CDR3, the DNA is TGTGCCAGCAGCGGGACTAGGGGGAGCGATGAGCAGTTCTTC.

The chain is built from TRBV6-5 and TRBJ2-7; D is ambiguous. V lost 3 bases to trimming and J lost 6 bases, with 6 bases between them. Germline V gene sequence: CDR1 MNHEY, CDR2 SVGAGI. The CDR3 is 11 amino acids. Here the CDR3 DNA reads TGTGCCAGCAGTTATGAGCGCGAGCAGTACTTC. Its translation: CASSYEREQYF.

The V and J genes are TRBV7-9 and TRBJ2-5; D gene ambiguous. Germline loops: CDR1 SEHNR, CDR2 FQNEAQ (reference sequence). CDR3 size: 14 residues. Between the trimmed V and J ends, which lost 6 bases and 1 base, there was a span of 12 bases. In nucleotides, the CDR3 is TGTGCCAGCAGTCCGGAGAGGCTCCAAGAGACCCAGTACTTC. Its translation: CASSPERLQETQYF.

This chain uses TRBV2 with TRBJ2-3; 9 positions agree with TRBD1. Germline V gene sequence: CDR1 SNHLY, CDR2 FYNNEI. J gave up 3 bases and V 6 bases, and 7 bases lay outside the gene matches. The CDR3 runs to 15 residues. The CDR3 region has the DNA TGTGCCAGCAGGGACAGGGGAGGCCCAACAGATACGCAGTATTTT. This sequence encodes CASRDRGGPTDTQYF.

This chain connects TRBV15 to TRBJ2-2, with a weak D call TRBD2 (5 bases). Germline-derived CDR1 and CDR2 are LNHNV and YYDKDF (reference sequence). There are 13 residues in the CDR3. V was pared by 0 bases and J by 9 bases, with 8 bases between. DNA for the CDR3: TGTGCCACCAGCAGAGAAAGGGAGAGGGAGCTGTTTTTT. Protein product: CATSRERERELFF.

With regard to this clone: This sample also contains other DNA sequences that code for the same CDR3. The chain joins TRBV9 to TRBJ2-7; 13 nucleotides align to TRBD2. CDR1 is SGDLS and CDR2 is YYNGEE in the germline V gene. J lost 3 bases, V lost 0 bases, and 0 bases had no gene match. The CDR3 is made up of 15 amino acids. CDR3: CASSVGTSGSYEQYF. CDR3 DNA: TGTGCCAGCAGCGTAGGGACTAGCGGGAGCTACGAGCAGTACTTC.

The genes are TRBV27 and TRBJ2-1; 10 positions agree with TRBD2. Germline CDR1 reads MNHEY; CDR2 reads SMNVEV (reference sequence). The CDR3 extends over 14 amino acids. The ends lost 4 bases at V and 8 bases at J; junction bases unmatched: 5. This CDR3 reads CASSSLAGAHEQFF. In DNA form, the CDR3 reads TGTGCCAGCAGTTCCCTAGCGGGAGCTCATGAGCAGTTCTTC.

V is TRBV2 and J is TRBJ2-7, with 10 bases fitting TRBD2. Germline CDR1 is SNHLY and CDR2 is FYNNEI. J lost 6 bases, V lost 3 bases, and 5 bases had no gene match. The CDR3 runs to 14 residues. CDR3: CASSEASGRSEQYF. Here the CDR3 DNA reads TGTGCCAGCAGTGAGGCTAGCGGGAGATCCGAGCAGTACTTC.

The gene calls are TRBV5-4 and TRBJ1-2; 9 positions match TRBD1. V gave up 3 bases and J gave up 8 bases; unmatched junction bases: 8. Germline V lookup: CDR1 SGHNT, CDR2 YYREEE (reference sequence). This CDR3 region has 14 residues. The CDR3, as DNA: TGTGCCAGCAGCTCCCCAGACAGGGGGGGAGGCTACACCTTC. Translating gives CASSSPDRGGGYTF.

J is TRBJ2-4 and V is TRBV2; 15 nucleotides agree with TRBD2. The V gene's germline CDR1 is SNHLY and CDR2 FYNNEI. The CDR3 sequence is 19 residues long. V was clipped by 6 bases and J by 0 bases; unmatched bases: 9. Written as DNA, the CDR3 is TGTGCCAGCAGCGTCGGACTAGCGGGAGGGCTACTAGCCAAAAACATTCAGTACTTC. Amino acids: CASSVGLAGGLLAKNIQYF. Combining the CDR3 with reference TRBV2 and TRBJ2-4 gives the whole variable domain EPEVTQTPSHQVTQMGQEVILRCVPISNHLYFYWYRQILGQKVEFLVSFYNNEISEKSEIFDDQFSVERPDGSNFTLKIRSTKLEDSAMYFCASSVGLAGGLLAKNIQYFGAGTRLSVL.

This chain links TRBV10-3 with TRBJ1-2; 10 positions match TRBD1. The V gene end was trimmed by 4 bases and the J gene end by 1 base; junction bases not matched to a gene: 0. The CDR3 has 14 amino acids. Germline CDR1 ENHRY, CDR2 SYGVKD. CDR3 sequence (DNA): TGTGCCATCAGTGGGACAGGGGGTAACTATGGCTACACCTTC. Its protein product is CAISGTGGNYGYTF.

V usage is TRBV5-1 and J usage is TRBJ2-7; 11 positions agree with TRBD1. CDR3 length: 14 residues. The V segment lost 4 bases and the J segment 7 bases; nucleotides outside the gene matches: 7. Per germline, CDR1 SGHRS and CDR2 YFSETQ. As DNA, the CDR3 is TGCGCCAGCAGCCCGGGGACAGGGGGACATGAGCAGTACTTC. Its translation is CASSPGTGGHEQYF.

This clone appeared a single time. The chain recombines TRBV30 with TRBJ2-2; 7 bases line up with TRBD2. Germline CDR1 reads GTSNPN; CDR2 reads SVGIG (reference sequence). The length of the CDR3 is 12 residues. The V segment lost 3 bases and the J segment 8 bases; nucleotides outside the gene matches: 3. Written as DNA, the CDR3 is TGTGCCTGGAGCCGAGCGGGGGGGGAGCTGTTTTTT. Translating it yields CAWSRAGGELFF.

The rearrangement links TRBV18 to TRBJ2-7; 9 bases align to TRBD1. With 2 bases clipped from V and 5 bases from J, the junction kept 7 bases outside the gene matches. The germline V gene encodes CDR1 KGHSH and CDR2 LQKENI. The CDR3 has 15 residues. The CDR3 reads CASSPIQGAFDEQYF. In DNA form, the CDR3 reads TGTGCCAGCTCACCAATACAGGGGGCGTTTGACGAGCAGTACTTC.

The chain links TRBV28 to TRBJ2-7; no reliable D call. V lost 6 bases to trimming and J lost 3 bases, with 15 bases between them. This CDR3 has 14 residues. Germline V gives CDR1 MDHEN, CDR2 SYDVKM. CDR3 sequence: CASSPFVPLYEQYF. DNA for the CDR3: TGTGCCAGCAGCCCCTTCGTCCCTCTCTACGAGCAGTACTTC.

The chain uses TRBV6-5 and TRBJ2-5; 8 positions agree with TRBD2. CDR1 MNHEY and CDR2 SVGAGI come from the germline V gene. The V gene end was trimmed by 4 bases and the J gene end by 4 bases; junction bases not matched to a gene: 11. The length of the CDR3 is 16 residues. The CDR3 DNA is TGTGCCAGCAGTTGGGAGTCGGGGGGGTTGGGAGAGACCCAGTACTTC. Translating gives CASSWESGGLGETQYF.

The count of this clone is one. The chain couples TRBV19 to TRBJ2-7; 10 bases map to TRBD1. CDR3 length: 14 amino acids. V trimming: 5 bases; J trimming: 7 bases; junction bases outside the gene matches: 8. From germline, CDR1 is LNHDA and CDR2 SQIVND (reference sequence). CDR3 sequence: CASSPDRGRGEQYF. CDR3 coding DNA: TGTGCCAGTAGTCCCGACAGGGGGCGCGGTGAGCAGTACTTC. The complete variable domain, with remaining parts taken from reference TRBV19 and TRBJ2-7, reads DGGITQSPKYLFRKEGQNVTLSCEQNLNHDAMYWYRQDPGQGLRLIYYSQIVNDFQKGDIAEGYSVSREKKESFPLTVTSAQKNPTAFYLCASSPDRGRGEQYFGPGTRLTVT.

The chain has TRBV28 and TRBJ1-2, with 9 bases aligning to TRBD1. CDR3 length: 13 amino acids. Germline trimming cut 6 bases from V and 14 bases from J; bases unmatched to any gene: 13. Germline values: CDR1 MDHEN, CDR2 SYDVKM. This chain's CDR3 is CASSKTIQGAKTF. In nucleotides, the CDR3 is TGTGCCAGCAGCAAGACTATACAGGGGGCGAAGACCTTC.

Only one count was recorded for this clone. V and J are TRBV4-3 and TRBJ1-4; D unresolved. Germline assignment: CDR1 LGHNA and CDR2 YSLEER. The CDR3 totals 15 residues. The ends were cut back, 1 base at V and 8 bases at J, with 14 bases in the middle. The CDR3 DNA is TGCGCCAGCAGCCAAGTCCATGGGAGTATGGAAAAACTGTTTTTT. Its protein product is CASSQVHGSMEKLFF.